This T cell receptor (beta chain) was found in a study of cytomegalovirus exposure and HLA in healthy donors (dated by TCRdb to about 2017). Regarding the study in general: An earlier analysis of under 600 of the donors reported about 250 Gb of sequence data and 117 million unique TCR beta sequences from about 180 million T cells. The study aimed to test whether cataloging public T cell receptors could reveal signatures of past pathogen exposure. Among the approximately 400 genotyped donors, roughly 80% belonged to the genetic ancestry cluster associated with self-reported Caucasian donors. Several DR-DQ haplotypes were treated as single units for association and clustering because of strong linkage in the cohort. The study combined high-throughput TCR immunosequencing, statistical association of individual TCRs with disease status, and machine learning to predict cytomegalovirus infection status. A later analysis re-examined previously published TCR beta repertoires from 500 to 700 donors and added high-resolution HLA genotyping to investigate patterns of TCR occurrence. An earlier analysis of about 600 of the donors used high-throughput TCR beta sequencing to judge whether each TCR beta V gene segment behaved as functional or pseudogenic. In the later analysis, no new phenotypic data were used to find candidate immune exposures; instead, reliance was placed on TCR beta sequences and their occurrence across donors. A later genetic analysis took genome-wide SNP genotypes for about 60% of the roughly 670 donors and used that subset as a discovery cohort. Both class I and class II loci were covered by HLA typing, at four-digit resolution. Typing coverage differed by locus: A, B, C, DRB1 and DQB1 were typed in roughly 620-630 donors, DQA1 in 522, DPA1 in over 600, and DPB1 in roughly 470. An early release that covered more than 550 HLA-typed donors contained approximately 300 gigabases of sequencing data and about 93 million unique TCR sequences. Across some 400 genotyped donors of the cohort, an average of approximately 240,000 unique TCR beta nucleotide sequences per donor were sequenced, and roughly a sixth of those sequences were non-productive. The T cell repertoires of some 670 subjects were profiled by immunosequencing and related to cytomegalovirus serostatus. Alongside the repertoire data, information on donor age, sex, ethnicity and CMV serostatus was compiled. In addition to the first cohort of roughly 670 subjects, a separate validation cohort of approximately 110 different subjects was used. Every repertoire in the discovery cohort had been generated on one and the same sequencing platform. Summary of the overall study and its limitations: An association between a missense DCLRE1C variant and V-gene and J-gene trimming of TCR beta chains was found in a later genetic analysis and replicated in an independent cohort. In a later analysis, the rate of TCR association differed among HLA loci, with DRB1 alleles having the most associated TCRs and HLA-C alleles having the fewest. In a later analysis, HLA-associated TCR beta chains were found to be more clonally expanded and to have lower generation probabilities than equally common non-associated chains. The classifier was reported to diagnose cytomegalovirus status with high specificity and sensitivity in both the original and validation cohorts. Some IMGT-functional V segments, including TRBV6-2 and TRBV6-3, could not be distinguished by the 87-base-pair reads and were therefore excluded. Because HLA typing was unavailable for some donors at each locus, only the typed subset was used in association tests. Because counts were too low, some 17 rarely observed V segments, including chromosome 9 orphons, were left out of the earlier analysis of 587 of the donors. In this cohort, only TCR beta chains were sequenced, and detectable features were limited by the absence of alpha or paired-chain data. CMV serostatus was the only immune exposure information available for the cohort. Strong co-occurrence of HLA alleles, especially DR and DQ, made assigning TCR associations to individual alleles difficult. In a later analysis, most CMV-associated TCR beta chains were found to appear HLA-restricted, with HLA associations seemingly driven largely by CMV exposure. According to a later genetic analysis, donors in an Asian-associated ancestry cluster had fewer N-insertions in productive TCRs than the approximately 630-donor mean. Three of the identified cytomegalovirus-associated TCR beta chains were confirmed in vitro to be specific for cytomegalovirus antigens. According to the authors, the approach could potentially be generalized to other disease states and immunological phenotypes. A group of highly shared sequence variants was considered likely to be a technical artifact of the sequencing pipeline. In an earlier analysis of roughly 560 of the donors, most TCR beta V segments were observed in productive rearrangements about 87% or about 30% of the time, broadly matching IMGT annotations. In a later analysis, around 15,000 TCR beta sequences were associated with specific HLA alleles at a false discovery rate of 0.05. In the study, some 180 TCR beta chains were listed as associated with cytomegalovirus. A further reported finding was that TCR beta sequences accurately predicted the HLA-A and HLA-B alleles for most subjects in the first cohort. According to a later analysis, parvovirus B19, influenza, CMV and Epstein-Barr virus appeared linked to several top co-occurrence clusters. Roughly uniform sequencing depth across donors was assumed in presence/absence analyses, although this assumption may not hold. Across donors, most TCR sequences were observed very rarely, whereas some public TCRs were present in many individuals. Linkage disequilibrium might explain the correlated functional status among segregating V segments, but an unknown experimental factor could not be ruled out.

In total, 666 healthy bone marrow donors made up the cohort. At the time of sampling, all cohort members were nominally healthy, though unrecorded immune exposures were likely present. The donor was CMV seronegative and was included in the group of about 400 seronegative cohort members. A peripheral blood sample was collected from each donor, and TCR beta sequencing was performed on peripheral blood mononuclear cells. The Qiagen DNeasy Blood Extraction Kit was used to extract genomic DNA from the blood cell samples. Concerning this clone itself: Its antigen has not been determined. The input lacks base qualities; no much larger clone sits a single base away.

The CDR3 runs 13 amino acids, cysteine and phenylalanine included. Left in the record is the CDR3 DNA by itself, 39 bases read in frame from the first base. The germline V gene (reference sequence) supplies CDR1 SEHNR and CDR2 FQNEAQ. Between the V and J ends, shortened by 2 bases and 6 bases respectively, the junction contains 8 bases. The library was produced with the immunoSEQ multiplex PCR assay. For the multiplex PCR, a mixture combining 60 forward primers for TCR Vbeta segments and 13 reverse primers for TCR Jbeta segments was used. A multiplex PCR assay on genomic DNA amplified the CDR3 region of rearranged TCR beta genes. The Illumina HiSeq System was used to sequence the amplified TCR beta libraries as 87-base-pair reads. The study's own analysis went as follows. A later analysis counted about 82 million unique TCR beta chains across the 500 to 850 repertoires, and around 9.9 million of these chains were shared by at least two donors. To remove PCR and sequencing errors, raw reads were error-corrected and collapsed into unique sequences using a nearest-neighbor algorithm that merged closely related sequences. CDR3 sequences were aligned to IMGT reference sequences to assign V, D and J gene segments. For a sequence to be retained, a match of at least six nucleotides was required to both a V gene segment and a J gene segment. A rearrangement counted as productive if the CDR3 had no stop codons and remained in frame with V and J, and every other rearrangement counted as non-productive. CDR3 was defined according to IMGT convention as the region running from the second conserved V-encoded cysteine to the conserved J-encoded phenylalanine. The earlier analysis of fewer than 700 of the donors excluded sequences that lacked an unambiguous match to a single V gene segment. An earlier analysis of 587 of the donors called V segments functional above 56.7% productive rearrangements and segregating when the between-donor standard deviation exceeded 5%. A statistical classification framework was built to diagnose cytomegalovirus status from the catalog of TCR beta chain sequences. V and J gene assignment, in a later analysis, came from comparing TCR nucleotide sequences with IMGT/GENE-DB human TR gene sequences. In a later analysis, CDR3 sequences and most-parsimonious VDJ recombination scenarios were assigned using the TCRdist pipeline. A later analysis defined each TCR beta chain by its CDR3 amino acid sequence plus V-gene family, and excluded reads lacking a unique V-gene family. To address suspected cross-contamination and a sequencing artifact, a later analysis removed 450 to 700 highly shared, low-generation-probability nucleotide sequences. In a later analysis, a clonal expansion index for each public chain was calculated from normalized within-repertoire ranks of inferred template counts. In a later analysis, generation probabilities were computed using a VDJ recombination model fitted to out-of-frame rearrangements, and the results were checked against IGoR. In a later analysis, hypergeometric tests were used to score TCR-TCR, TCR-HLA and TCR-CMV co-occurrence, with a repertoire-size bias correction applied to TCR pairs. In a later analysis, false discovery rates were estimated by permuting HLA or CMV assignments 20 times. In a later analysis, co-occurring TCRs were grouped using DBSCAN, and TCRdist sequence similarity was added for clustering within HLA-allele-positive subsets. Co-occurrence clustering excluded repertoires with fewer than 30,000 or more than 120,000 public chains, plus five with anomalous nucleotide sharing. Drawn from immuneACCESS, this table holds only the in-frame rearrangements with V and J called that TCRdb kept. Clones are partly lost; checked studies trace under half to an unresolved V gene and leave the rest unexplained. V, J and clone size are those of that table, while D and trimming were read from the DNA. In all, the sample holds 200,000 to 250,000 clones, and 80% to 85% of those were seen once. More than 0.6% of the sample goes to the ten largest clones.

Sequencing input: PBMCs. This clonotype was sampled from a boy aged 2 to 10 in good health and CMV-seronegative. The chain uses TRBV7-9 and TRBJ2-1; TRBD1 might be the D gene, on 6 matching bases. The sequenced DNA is TGTGCCAGCAGCTTACTCAGGGGCAATGAGCAGTTCTTC. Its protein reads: CASSLLRGNEQFF. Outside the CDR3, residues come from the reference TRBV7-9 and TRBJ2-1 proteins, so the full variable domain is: DTGVSQNPRHKITKRGQNVTFRCDPISEHNRLYWYRQTLGQGPEFLTYFQNEAQLEKSRLLSDRFSAERPKGSFSTLEIQRTEQGDSAMYLCASSLLRGNEQFFGPGTRLTVL.